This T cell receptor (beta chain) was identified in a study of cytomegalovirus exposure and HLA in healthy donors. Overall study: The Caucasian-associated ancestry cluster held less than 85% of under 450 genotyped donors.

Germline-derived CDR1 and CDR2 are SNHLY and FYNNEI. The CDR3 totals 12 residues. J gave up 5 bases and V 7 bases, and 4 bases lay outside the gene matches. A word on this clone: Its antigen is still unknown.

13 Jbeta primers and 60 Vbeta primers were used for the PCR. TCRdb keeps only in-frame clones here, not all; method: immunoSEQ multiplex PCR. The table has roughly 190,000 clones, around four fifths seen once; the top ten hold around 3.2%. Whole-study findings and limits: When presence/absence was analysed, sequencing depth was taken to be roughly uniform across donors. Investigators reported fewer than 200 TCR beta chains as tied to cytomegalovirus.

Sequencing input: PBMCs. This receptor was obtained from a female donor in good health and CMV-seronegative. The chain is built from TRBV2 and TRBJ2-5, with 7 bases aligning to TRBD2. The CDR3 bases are TGTGCCAGCAATGACGGGGGGGAGACCCAGTACTTC. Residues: CASNDGGETQYF.